This T cell receptor (beta chain) was recovered during a study of blood T cells in healthy people across ages. Whole-study findings and limits: Long-lived donors exceeded aged donors in naive CD4+ cells and diversity.

Losses at the gene ends were 4 bases for V and 7 bases for J; bases not matched to a gene: 4. The CDR3 is 15 amino acids. From germline, CDR1 is SGHDN and CDR2 FVKESK. For this clonotype: Its antigen remains unidentified.

PCR was performed a second time for 7 to 11 cycles using a sample-barcoded 5' primer and a J-beta primer mix. With 12 random nucleotides, a template-switch adaptor tagged each individual cDNA molecule. TCRdb re-derived calls from the 5' RACE reads in MiXCR, one entry per CDR3 protein. The table lists 700,000 or so distinct CDR3 sequences, around 38% of them singletons. This TCR came from an elderly man in good health. The chain has TRBV14 and TRBJ2-1; 13 bases are shared with TRBD2. The sequencing sample was made of blood. The chain's CDR3 is CASSLGLAGINEQFF. The CDR3 DNA follows: TGTGCCAGCAGCCTGGGACTAGCGGGAATAAATGAGCAGTTCTTC.